This TCR beta chain appears in the sequencing data of a study of identical twins. CDR1 and CDR2 from the germline V gene are SGHTA and FQGNSA. After removal of 5 bases from V and 2 bases from J, the junction contained 12 bases not matched to a gene. The CDR3 runs to 16 residues. General study points: Out-of-frame beta sequences exhibited a weaker degree of excess twin sharing. The same donors were not followed; conclusions instead depended on cross-sectional statistical analysis.

Turning to this clonotype: Its antigen is not known.

MiXCR, run by TCRdb on the 5' RACE reads, gives a single entry per CDR3 protein. The data show hundreds of thousands of distinct CDR3 sequences, over 5% seen once. The rearrangement joins TRBV7-2 to TRBJ2-7; 7 bases are shared with TRBD1. Material: naive T cells sorted from blood. The TCR comes from a man between 18 and 35 years old in good health. Written as DNA, the CDR3 is TGTGCCAGCAGCCCAAGAGCCGGGACAGTCGCCTACGAGCAGTACTTC. This codes for CASSPRAGTVAYEQYF.